This passage covers 29 T cell receptor beta chains from one sample sequenced in a study of persistence of HIV-infected CD4 T cells. This was the immunoSEQ version 4 assay in survey mode. Sequencing was performed with immunoSEQ multiplex PCR; in TCRdb, only in-frame clones are kept and a portion is missing. Among about 64,000 clones listed, about 77% were seen once. An overlapping HIV-1 Gag peptide pool stimulated these cells at 0.95 to 1 ug/peptide/mL. Memory cells lacking CD40L and CD69 with high CD45RO were sorted. These receptors are not linked to any known antigen. The input for sequencing was CD4+ T cells sorted from PBMCs after approximately 19-hour stimulation, taken from a patient who received antiretroviral therapy. These receptors were taken from an adult man with HIV who was CMV-seropositive.

The gene calls are TRBV18 and TRBJ2-4, with D possibly matching TRBD1 (6 bases). The length of the CDR3 is 15 residues. Germline CDR1 reads KGHSH; CDR2 reads LQKENI. V was pared by 3 bases and J by 9 bases, with 18 bases between. The CDR3 region has the DNA TGTGCCAGCTCACCTACTACAGGGAAGAGTGGCATTCAGTACTTC. This encodes CASSPTTGKSGIQYF.

The chain employs TRBV7-9 and TRBJ2-3; no firm D call. The CDR3 totals 14 residues. Deletions cut 6 bases from V and 0 bases from J, with 10 bases between. CDR1 and CDR2 from the germline V gene are SEHNR and FQNEAQ (reference sequence). The CDR3 protein is CASRDLGSTDTQYF. Here the CDR3 DNA reads TGTGCCAGCAGGGACCTGGGGAGCACAGATACGCAGTATTTT.

CDR3 DNA: TGTGCCAGCAGTTTAGGCGGTGGGAATTTGAACACTGAAGCTTTCTTT. Residues: CASSLGGGNLNTEAFF. This chain links TRBV28 with TRBJ1-1, with D uncertain. V was cut by 2 bases and J by 0 bases, with 13 bases left in between. The CDR3 loop spans 16 amino acids. CDR1 and CDR2 from the germline V gene are MDHEN and SYDVKM.

The V gene is TRBV5-4, the J gene TRBJ1-4; no reliable D call. The CDR3 sequence is 15 residues long. CDR1 is SGHNT and CDR2 is YYREEE in the germline V gene (reference sequence). V lost 4 bases and J 5 bases, leaving 15 bases between the germline ends. CDR3 sequence (DNA): TGTGCCAGCAGCCGAAGGGAGGGTAAAAATGAAAAACTGTTTTTT. This gives the protein CASSRREGKNEKLFF.

This clone occurred once. This chain connects TRBV3-1 (or the pseudogene TRBV3-2) to TRBJ2-7, with TRBD1 matching 9 bases. CDR1 and CDR2 from the germline V gene are LGHDT and YNNKEL (reference sequence). The length of the CDR3 is 14 residues. The V segment lost 4 bases and the J segment 9 bases; nucleotides outside the gene matches: 10. The CDR3 loop reads CASSPTGTGSGQYF. In DNA form, the CDR3 reads TGTGCCAGCAGCCCTACCGGGACAGGGAGCGGGCAGTACTTC.

The rearrangement joins TRBV12-3 or TRBV12-4 to TRBJ1-6, with a tentative D call TRBD1 (5 bases). This CDR3 comprises 13 residues. The germline V and J ends were trimmed by 6 bases and 8 bases, with 11 bases remaining between them. CDR3 in amino acids: CASSTDRYSPLHF. The CDR3 DNA reads as TGTGCCAGCAGCACAGACAGATATTCACCCCTCCACTTT.

This clone came up a few times. This chain uses TRBV20-1 with TRBJ1-2; D remains unclear. V shed 3 bases and J shed 7 bases, with 15 bases lying between them. Germline CDR1 DFQATT, CDR2 SNEGSKA (reference sequence). The CDR3 covers 13 residues. CDR3 sequence reads: CSASLDPESGYTF. The CDR3 nucleotides read TGCAGTGCTAGTCTGGACCCGGAGTCTGGCTACACCTTC.

The chain employs TRBV21-1 and TRBJ1-2. TRBV21-1 is tagged as a pseudogene. The length of the CDR3 is 15 residues. CDR3 DNA: TGTGCCAGCAGCAAAGATCAGGGAGAGAACTATGGCTACACCTTC. Amino acids: CASSKDQGENYGYTF.

The chain uses TRBV12-3 or TRBV12-4 and TRBJ1-1; unclear D gene. The V and J ends lost 7 bases and 2 bases respectively, with 11 bases between them. The CDR3 extends over 13 amino acids. The CDR3 DNA reads TGTGCCAGCACTCCGGGTGGCAACACTGAAGCTTTCTTT. Translation: CASTPGGNTEAFF.

V usage is TRBV7-9 and J usage is TRBJ2-7; tentatively, D is TRBD1 or TRBD2 (5 bases each). CDR1 SEHNR and CDR2 FQNEAQ come from the germline V gene (reference sequence). CDR3 length: 13 amino acids. The V and J ends lost 6 bases and 4 bases respectively, with 13 bases between them. The chain's CDR3 is CASSPRDGYEQYF. The CDR3 DNA sequence: TGTGCCAGCAGTCCCCGGGACGGATACGAGCAGTACTTC.

This clone has more than one count but fewer than ten. The chain has TRBV18 and TRBJ1-1; 8 bases fit TRBD1. The CDR3 spans 18 residues. The germline V gene encodes CDR1 KGHSH and CDR2 LQKENI. V was clipped by 3 bases and J by 0 bases; unmatched bases: 12. The CDR3 region is CASSPDRPGTGLNTEAFF. CDR3 DNA: TGTGCCAGCTCACCCGATCGTCCCGGGACAGGTTTGAACACTGAAGCTTTCTTT.

The chain couples TRBV28 to TRBJ2-1; TRBD1 matches at 9 bases. With V trimmed by 10 bases and J by 4 bases, 8 bases remained unmatched. There are 14 residues in the CDR3. The germline V gene has CDR1 MDHEN and CDR2 SYDVKM. CDR3: CAIRGDRAYNEQFF. The CDR3 nucleotides are TGTGCCATCCGAGGGGACAGGGCATACAATGAGCAGTTCTTC.

The V gene is TRBV5-1, the J gene TRBJ1-6; D unresolved. Germline V gives CDR1 SGHRS, CDR2 YFSETQ. The CDR3 loop spans 15 amino acids. Trimming took 0 bases from V and 8 from J, leaving 12 bases between them. CDR3 sequence reads: CASSLGPPNYSPLHF. In nucleotides, the CDR3 is TGCGCCAGCAGCTTGGGTCCCCCTAACTATTCACCCCTCCACTTT.

The chain recombines TRBV5-1 with TRBJ2-3, with D unclear. Trimming took 5 bases from V and 4 from J, leaving 26 bases between them. The CDR3 is 18 amino acids. Per the germline V gene, CDR1 is SGHRS and CDR2 is YFSETQ. The CDR3 region is CASRTPQTLPPGADTQYF. The CDR3 DNA is TGCGCCAGCAGGACCCCCCAAACTCTGCCTCCTGGGGCAGATACGCAGTATTTT.

This clone was counted only a few times. V is TRBV3-1 (or the pseudogene TRBV3-2) and J is TRBJ1-1; no clear D gene. Germline V gene lookup returns CDR1 LGHDT and CDR2 YNNKEL (reference sequence). The CDR3 loop spans 13 amino acids. Trimming left V 4 bases short and J 1 base short, with 7 bases between. The CDR3 sequence: CASSRDWNTEAFF. The CDR3 coding sequence is TGTGCCAGCAGCCGTGACTGGAACACTGAAGCTTTCTTT.

J is TRBJ1-2 and V is TRBV2; D is undetermined. Germline CDR1 reads SNHLY; CDR2 reads FYNNEI. Trimming removed 6 bases at V and 6 bases at J, with 11 bases between. The CDR3 length is 12 residues. CDR3 amino acids: CASRLRVNGYTF. CDR3 in DNA: TGTGCCAGCAGATTAAGGGTTAATGGCTACACCTTC.

J is TRBJ1-4 and V is TRBV6-1, with D unclear. Per the germline V gene, CDR1 is MNHNS and CDR2 is SASEGT. V lost 3 bases and J 2 bases, leaving 7 bases between the germline ends. This CDR3 has 14 residues. The CDR3: CASSEGPTNEKLFF. For the CDR3, the DNA is TGTGCCAGCAGTGAGGGTCCGACTAATGAAAAACTGTTTTTT.

The rearrangement links TRBV2 to TRBJ1-2, with 7 bases matching TRBD1. This CDR3 has 17 amino acids. The germline CDR1 and CDR2 sequences are SNHLY and FYNNEI. The J segment lost 3 bases and the V segment lost 0 bases, leaving 10 bases of the junction unmatched. CDR3 nucleotides: TGTGCCAGCAGTGAAGCGGAACAGGGGAGAAGGTACTATGGCTACACCTTC. Encoded protein: CASSEAEQGRRYYGYTF.

This clone was counted between two and nine times. The rearrangement joins TRBV6-5 to TRBJ2-7; D might be TRBD2 (5 bases). The germline gives CDR1 MNHEY, CDR2 SVGAGI. There are 13 residues in the CDR3. V was cut by 6 bases and J by 6 bases, with 15 bases left in between. The CDR3 reads CASSNPGKSEQYF. The CDR3 coding sequence is TGTGCCAGCAGCAACCCCGGGAAATCCGAGCAGTACTTC.

The V gene is TRBV10-2, the J gene TRBJ1-5; 8 bases are a match to TRBD1. The junction had 11 bases not matched to a gene; V was cut back by 5 bases and J by 5 bases. This CDR3 has 16 amino acids. Germline V gives CDR1 WSHSY, CDR2 SAAADI. The CDR3 DNA is TGCGCCAGCAGTTCCCATGACAGGGGCAACGATCAGCCCCAGCATTTT. Protein product: CASSSHDRGNDQPQHF.

V gene TRBV5-1 combines with J gene TRBJ2-7; TRBD1 or TRBD2 may be the D gene (5 bases each). This CDR3 contains 16 residues. Germline CDR1 reads SGHRS; CDR2 reads YFSETQ. Trimming removed 0 bases from V and 0 bases from J, with 13 bases in between. CDR3 region: CASSLAGAPSSYEQYF. For the CDR3, the DNA is TGCGCCAGCAGCTTGGCCGGGGCCCCGAGCTCCTACGAGCAGTACTTC. The variable domain in full, with the rest retrieved from reference TRBV5-1 and TRBJ2-7, is KAGVTQTPRYLIKTRGQQVTLSCSPISGHRSVSWYQQTPGQGLQFLFEYFSETQRNKGNFPGRFSGRQFSNSRSEMNVSTLELGDSALYLCASSLAGAPSSYEQYFGPGTRLTVT.

In this sample, this clone turned up a few times. The CDR3 DNA sequence: TGCGCCAGCAGCCCCCGACAGGGGAGTTTTTATGGCTACACCTTC. This sequence encodes CASSPRQGSFYGYTF. The V gene is TRBV5-1, the J gene TRBJ1-2, with 8 bases that match TRBD1. J gave up 5 bases and V 4 bases, and 10 bases lay outside the gene matches. The CDR3 runs to 15 residues. Germline V gives CDR1 SGHRS, CDR2 YFSETQ.

The chain employs TRBV6-5 and TRBJ1-1; D may be TRBD1 (6 bases). This CDR3 comprises 15 residues. Between the trimmed V and J ends, which lost 6 bases and 0 bases, there was a span of 14 bases. The germline V gene has CDR1 MNHEY and CDR2 SVGAGI. CDR3 residues: CASSLGGGMNTEAFF. The CDR3, as DNA: TGTGCCAGCAGCCTAGGGGGAGGGATGAACACTGAAGCTTTCTTT.

The J gene is TRBJ2-2, the V gene TRBV5-5; D is perhaps TRBD1 (6 bases). The CDR3 runs to 14 residues. Germline CDR1 is SGHKS and CDR2 is YYEKEE (reference sequence). V lost 4 bases and J 5 bases, leaving 12 bases between the germline ends. Here the CDR3 reads CASSPGHNTGELFF. The DNA of the CDR3 is TGTGCCAGCAGCCCGGGACACAATACCGGGGAGCTGTTTTTT.

This clone showed up just once. The V call is TRBV6-2 or TRBV6-3, the J call TRBJ2-2; 14 positions agree with TRBD2. CDR1 MNHEY and CDR2 SVGEGT come from the germline V gene. The CDR3 consists of 17 residues. After removal of 6 bases from V and 3 bases from J, the junction contained 6 bases not matched to a gene. As DNA, the CDR3 is TGTGCCAGCAGCCCGGGACTAGCGGGGGCCCACACCGGGGAGCTGTTTTTT. This translates into CASSPGLAGAHTGELFF.

This clone has only a few counts. The V and J genes are TRBV5-1 and TRBJ1-6, with TRBD1 as a possible D gene (6 bases). The CDR3 totals 16 residues. Germline CDR1 is SGHRS and CDR2 is YFSETQ. Trimming pared 3 bases from V and 1 base from J, leaving 11 bases between. The CDR3 bases are TGCGCCAGCAGCTCACAGGGTATATCCTATAATTCACCCCTCCACTTT. It specifies CASSSQGISYNSPLHF.

The CDR3 DNA reads TGTGCTAGTGGCCCCGGACAGCCGAACACTGAAGCTTTCTTT. Translating gives CASGPGQPNTEAFF. The chain links TRBV12-5 to TRBJ1-1; TRBD1 might be the D (6 bases). CDR3 length: 14 amino acids. V gave up 6 bases and J gave up 1 base, with 12 bases separating them. Germline CDR1 and CDR2: LGHNT and FRNRAP.

The rearrangement joins TRBV6-5 to TRBJ1-2; maybe TRBD1 (6 bases). The V gene lost 6 bases and the J gene lost 8 bases, with 13 bases spanning the gap. CDR1 and CDR2 (germline): MNHEY, SVGAGI. CDR3 length equals 12 residues. The CDR3 DNA reads as TGTGCCAGCAGATACAGGGTAGGGGGCTACACCTTC. Residues: CASRYRVGGYTF.

The genes are TRBV5-8 and TRBJ1-1; D call uncertain. Germline CDR1 and CDR2: SGHTS and YDEGEE. The V end lost 0 bases, the J end lost 1 base, and 10 bases lay between the germline ends. The CDR3 totals 15 residues. In DNA form, the CDR3 reads TGTGCCAGCAGCTTGGGGGCCCCCCCGAACACTGAAGCTTTCTTT. Its protein product is CASSLGAPPNTEAFF.